This T cell receptor (beta chain) stems from a study of shared clonotypes between healthy human individuals. As defined, naive CD8 cells were CD45RO-negative and positively selected for CCR7, with terminally differentiated effector memory CD45RA+ cells excluded. CDR1 and CDR2 from the germline V gene are SEHNR and FQNEAQ (reference sequence). Between the trimmed V and J ends, which lost 1 base and 2 bases, there was a span of 6 bases. The CDR3 sequence is 14 residues long. Overall study results and limits: Generally, naive subsets came out with larger estimated richness than memory subsets. Clonotypes not shared had lower generation probabilities than those common to all four donors.

Concerning this clone: Its antigen is not identified.

TCRdb keeps only in-frame clones here, not all; method: immunoSEQ multiplex PCR. Of about 2 million clones listed, over 85% are singletons. Sequences were obtained from naive CD8+ T cells sorted from blood. The rearrangement links TRBV7-9 to TRBJ1-5; D is ambiguous. The sequence was obtained from a man younger than 35 in good health. The CDR3 coding sequence is TGTGCCAGCAGCTTAGAAACCGGCAATCAGCCCCAGCATTTT. It codes for CASSLETGNQPQHF.